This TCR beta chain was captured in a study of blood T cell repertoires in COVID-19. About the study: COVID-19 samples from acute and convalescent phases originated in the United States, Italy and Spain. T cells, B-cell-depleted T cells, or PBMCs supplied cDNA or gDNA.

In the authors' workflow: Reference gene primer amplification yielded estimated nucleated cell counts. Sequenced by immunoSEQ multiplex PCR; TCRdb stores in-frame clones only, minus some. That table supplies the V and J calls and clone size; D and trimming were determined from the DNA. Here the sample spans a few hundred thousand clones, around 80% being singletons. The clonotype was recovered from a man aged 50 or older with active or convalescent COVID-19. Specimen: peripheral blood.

DNA for the CDR3: TGTGCCAGTAGTATGAACTTCAAAGAGACCCAGTACTTC. As protein: CASSMNFKETQYF. The V call is TRBV19, the J call TRBJ2-5; D remains unclear. Germline CDR1 LNHDA, CDR2 SQIVND (reference sequence). The CDR3 is 13 residues long. V dropped 3 bases and J dropped 3 bases, with 8 bases sitting between them.